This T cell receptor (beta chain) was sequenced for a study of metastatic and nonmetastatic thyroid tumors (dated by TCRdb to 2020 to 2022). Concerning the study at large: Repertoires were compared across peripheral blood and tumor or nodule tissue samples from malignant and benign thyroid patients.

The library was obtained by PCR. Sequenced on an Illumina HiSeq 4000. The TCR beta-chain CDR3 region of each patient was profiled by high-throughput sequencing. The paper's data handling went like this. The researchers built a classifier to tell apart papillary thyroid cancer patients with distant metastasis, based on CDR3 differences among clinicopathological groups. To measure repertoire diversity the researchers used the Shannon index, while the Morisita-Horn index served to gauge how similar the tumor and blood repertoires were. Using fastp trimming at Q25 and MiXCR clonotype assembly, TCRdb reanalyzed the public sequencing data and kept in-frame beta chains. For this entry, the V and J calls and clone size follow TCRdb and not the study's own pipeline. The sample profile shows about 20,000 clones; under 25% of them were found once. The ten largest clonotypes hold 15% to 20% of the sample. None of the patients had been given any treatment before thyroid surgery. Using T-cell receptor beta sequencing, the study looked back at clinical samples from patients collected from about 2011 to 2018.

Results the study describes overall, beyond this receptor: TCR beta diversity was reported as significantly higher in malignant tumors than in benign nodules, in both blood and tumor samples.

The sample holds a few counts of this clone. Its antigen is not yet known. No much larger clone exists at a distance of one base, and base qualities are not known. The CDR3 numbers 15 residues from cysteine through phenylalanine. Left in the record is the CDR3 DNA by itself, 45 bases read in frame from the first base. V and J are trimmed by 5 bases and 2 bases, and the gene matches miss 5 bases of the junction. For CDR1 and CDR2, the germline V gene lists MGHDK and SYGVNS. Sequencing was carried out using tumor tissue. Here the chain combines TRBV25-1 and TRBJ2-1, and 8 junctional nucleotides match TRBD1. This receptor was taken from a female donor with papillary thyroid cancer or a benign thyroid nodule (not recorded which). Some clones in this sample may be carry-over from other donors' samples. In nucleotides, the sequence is TGTGCCAGCAGTTCCGAGACAGGGGCCTACAATGAGCAGTTCTTC. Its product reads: CASSSETGAYNEQFF.